This T cell receptor beta chain was documented in a study of cytomegalovirus exposure and HLA in healthy donors. Study context: Earlier, some 170 million T cells were analyzed, and approximately 110 million unique TCR beta sequences were found among them.

Use of 60 Vbeta and 13 Jbeta primers characterized the PCR. In the study's own analysis: The authors later counted 75 million to 90 million unique TCR beta chains, 9.5 million to 13 million of them shared. Assay: immunoSEQ multiplex PCR; the TCRdb copy retains only in-frame clones and omits some. V, J and clone size reflect that table, while D and trimming were determined from the DNA. Found here are approximately 100,000 clones, 65% to 75% of them singletons; the top ten hold roughly 2%. CDR1 and CDR2 from the germline V gene are LNHDA and SQIVND (reference sequence). CDR3 length equals 12 residues. With 9 bases removed from V and 3 bases from J, the gap between germline ends came to 9 bases.

The source of this sequence is a woman aged 35 to 49 in good health and CMV-seronegative. Sequencing was performed on PBMCs. V is TRBV19 and J is TRBJ1-5; tentatively, D is TRBD1 (5 bases). CDR3 amino acids: CASGHYNQPQHF. The CDR3 DNA follows: TGTGCCAGCGGACACTACAATCAGCCCCAGCATTTT.